The 23 T cell receptor beta chains below were found in one sample sequenced in a study of blood T cell repertoires in COVID-19. The protocol was immunoSEQ multiplex PCR, while the TCRdb copy is restricted to in-frame clones and leaves out a portion. The sample lists 280,000 or so clones, 70% to 90% occurring once. Sequencing was carried out using PBMCs or T cells enriched from blood (not recorded which). These receptors all stem from a young man who had recovered from COVID-19.

This sequence joins TRBV7-3 and TRBJ2-7, with 12 bases identical to TRBD2. The CDR3 is 17 amino acids. The germline V gene has CDR1 SGHTA and CDR2 FQGTGA. V dropped 4 bases and J dropped 0; count of bases not matched to a gene: 7. The CDR3 is CASSSGLAGSSSYEQYF. CDR3 nucleotides: TGTGCCAGCAGCTCCGGACTAGCGGGGTCCAGCTCCTACGAGCAGTACTTC.

This rearrangement joins TRBV10-3 to TRBJ1-5, with D perhaps matching TRBD1 (6 bases). There are 14 residues in the CDR3. Trimming took 2 bases from V and 4 from J, leaving 9 bases between them. Germline lookup yields CDR1 ENHRY and CDR2 SYGVKD. CDR3 nucleotides: TGTGCCATCAGTGAGCGGGACAAGAATCAGCCCCAGCATTTT. Encoded protein: CAISERDKNQPQHF.

The chain employs TRBV27 and TRBJ1-1; 8 nucleotides agree with TRBD1. Germline V gives CDR1 MNHEY, CDR2 SMNVEV (reference sequence). V trimming: 5 bases; J trimming: 4 bases; junction bases outside the gene matches: 9. CDR3 length: 15 amino acids. The CDR3 here is CASSTLTGVTTEAFF. For the CDR3, the DNA is TGTGCCAGCAGTACCCTGACAGGGGTGACCACTGAAGCTTTCTTT.

This chain links TRBV7-8 with TRBJ1-1, with 8 bases identical to TRBD1. V shed 5 bases and J 3 bases; nucleotides not matched to a gene: 5. CDR3 length: 14 amino acids. The V gene's germline CDR1 is SGHVS and CDR2 FQNEAQ. CDR3 nucleotide sequence: TGTGCCAGCAGCCTCAGGGGGCGCGACACTGAAGCTTTCTTT. It encodes CASSLRGRDTEAFF.

The DNA for the CDR3 is TGCGCCAGCAGCCAAGATCGGAACAGGGGTAGTGTCTACGAGCAGTACTTC. Protein: CASSQDRNRGSVYEQYF. This chain links TRBV4-3 with TRBJ2-7, with 7 bases that match TRBD1. Germline V gene data show CDR1 as LGHNA and CDR2 as YSLEER. V gave up 0 bases and J gave up 3 bases; unmatched junction bases: 11. The CDR3 is 17 residues long.

The gene calls are TRBV3-1 (or the pseudogene TRBV3-2) and TRBJ2-1; D might be TRBD2 (7 bases). Germline lookup yields CDR1 LGHDT and CDR2 YNNKEL (reference sequence). V was pared by 8 bases and J by 3 bases, with 14 bases between. CDR3 length: 14 amino acids. The CDR3 DNA is TGTGCCAGCGGGCGGGGGCCCGACTACAATGAGCAGTTCTTC. It is translated as CASGRGPDYNEQFF.

V and J are TRBV20-1 and TRBJ1-2; TRBD1 might be the D (5 bases). Germline lookup yields CDR1 DFQATT and CDR2 SNEGSKA (reference sequence). V lost 3 bases to trimming and J lost 8 bases, with 13 bases between them. The CDR3 consists of 12 residues. In nucleotides, the CDR3 is TGCAGTGCTAGTGGGGCAGGGTACGGCTACACCTTC. The encoded protein is CSASGAGYGYTF.

The genes are TRBV7-8 and TRBJ1-1; tentative D call: TRBD1 (5 bases). The CDR3 has 15 amino acids. Trimming left V 1 base short and J 4 bases short, with 13 bases between. Per germline, CDR1 SGHVS and CDR2 FQNEAQ. The CDR3 DNA reads TGTGCCAGCAGCTTAGAGGCAGGGATGGGCACTGAAGCTTTCTTT. It codes for CASSLEAGMGTEAFF.

This sequence joins TRBV2 and TRBJ2-1; 11 nucleotides match TRBD2. The CDR3 consists of 15 residues. The ends lost 6 bases at V and 3 bases at J; junction bases unmatched: 4. CDR1 SNHLY and CDR2 FYNNEI come from the germline V gene. Written as DNA, the CDR3 is TGTGCCAGCAGCTACGGGACTAGCGGCTACAATGAGCAGTTCTTC. This translates into CASSYGTSGYNEQFF.

The rearrangement links TRBV5-6 to TRBJ1-1, with D uncertain. CDR3 length equals 14 residues. The V gene lost 0 bases and the J gene lost 7 bases, with 13 bases spanning the gap. Germline V CDR1 and CDR2: SGHDT, YYEEEE. This CDR3 is CASSLGGGPLEAFF. CDR3 DNA: TGTGCCAGCAGCTTGGGGGGAGGGCCGCTTGAAGCTTTCTTT.

Only one count was recorded for this clone. The chain carries TRBV12-3 or TRBV12-4 and TRBJ1-2, with D hard to call. There are 12 residues in the CDR3. Trimming left V 8 bases short and J 1 base short, with 8 bases between. CDR3 bases: TGTGCCAGCGGAGAACTTAACTATGGCTACACCTTC. Translated: CASGELNYGYTF.

This clone came up a few times. The rearrangement uses TRBV18 and TRBJ1-6; 7 nucleotides align to TRBD1. Germline V gene sequence: CDR1 KGHSH, CDR2 LQKENI. J gave up 6 bases and V 3 bases, and 5 bases lay outside the gene matches. The CDR3 runs 15 residues. This CDR3 is CASSPRDSLNSPLHF. The CDR3 DNA reads as TGTGCCAGCTCACCTCGGGACAGCCTTAATTCACCCCTCCACTTT.

The sample holds one count of this clone. The gene calls are TRBV6-5 and TRBJ2-5, with a tentative D call TRBD1 (5 bases). This CDR3 region has 12 residues. The germline V gene encodes CDR1 MNHEY and CDR2 SVGAGI. V lost 2 bases, J lost 4 bases, and 5 bases lay in between. The CDR3 region is CASSYRGETQYF. For the CDR3, the DNA is TGTGCCAGCAGTTACAGGGGAGAGACCCAGTACTTC.

This chain joins TRBV6-5 and TRBJ1-2; D is possibly TRBD1 (5 bases). V lost 6 bases and J lost 8, with 13 bases in between. This CDR3 spans 12 amino acids. Germline values: CDR1 MNHEY, CDR2 SVGAGI. The CDR3 coding sequence is TGTGCCAGCAGCCTGGGGGGTAACGGCTACACCTTC. This gives the protein CASSLGGNGYTF.

This clone was seen more than once but under ten times. The rearrangement joins TRBV6-5 to TRBJ1-6; 7 nucleotides align to TRBD1. The CDR3 consists of 15 residues. Germline trimming cut 1 base from V and 6 bases from J; bases unmatched to any gene: 3. Per germline, CDR1 MNHEY and CDR2 SVGAGI. The CDR3 DNA reads as TGTGCCAGCAGTTACTGGTCAGGGGGTAATTCACCCCTCCACTTT. Translated, it gives CASSYWSGGNSPLHF.

The sample holds a few counts of this clone. The rearrangement joins TRBV6-5 to TRBJ1-6; D gene ambiguous. Germline CDR1 MNHEY, CDR2 SVGAGI. The CDR3 has 15 amino acids. Trimming removed 8 bases at V and 5 bases at J, with 16 bases between. CDR3 region: CASSGRGFDNSPLHF. In DNA, the CDR3 is TGTGCCAGCTCCGGTCGAGGGTTTGATAATTCACCCCTCCACTTT.

The rearrangement uses TRBV30 and TRBJ1-1; 7 bases fit TRBD1. The V gene's germline CDR1 is GTSNPN and CDR2 SVGIG (reference sequence). CDR3 size: 14 residues. The V segment lost 5 bases and the J segment 3 bases; nucleotides outside the gene matches: 9. The CDR3 sequence: CAWSPGGPDTEAFF. DNA for the CDR3: TGTGCCTGGTCCCCAGGGGGTCCCGACACTGAAGCTTTCTTT.

The CDR3, as DNA: TGTGCCAGCCGTTGGGGGGTCGTGGCCAAAAACATTCAGTACTTC. Translation gives CASRWGVVAKNIQYF. This rearrangement joins TRBV6-5 to TRBJ2-4; maybe TRBD2 (6 bases). The CDR3 extends over 15 amino acids. V was clipped by 8 bases and J by 1 base, with 15 bases between them. Germline V CDR1 and CDR2: MNHEY, SVGAGI.

CDR3 sequence: CASSLDGEYYGYTF. Here the CDR3 DNA reads TGTGCCAGCAGCTTAGATGGAGAGTACTATGGCTACACCTTC. The J gene is TRBJ1-2, the V gene TRBV7-8, with no clear D. Germline values: CDR1 SGHVS, CDR2 FQNEAQ. Trimming took 1 base from V and 3 from J, leaving 9 bases between them. The CDR3 consists of 14 residues. Variable domain in full (rest from reference TRBV7-8 and TRBJ1-2): GAGVSQSPRYKVAKRGQDVALRCDPISGHVSLFWYQQALGQGPEFLTYFQNEAQLDKSGLPSDRFFAERPEGSVSTLKIQRTQQEDSAVYLCASSLDGEYYGYTFGSGTRLTVV.

The chain has TRBV5-1 and TRBJ2-5; a weak D match, TRBD2 (5 bases). The ends were cut back, 5 bases at V and 5 bases at J, with 10 bases in the middle. Germline CDR1 and CDR2: SGHRS and YFSETQ. The length of the CDR3 is 12 residues. The CDR3: CASSPPGETQYF. Written as DNA, the CDR3 is TGCGCCAGCAGTCCTCCGGGGGAGACCCAGTACTTC.

The chain couples TRBV19 to TRBJ1-1, with D perhaps TRBD1 (6 bases). V lost 9 bases and J lost 1, with 12 bases in between. The CDR3 runs to 13 residues. CDR1 LNHDA and CDR2 SQIVND come from the germline V gene (reference sequence). DNA of the CDR3: TGTGCCAGCCAGGGGTTACCGAACACTGAAGCTTTCTTT. This codes for CASQGLPNTEAFF.

The CDR3 loop reads CASSPIAGAATDTQYF. DNA of the CDR3: TGTGCCAGCAGCCCCATAGCGGGGGCCGCCACAGATACGCAGTATTTT. This rearrangement joins TRBV3-1 (or the pseudogene TRBV3-2) to TRBJ2-3; 9 bases align to TRBD2. V lost 4 bases to trimming and J lost 2 bases; unmatched junction nucleotides: 7. The CDR3 sequence is 16 residues long. Germline CDR1 LGHDT, CDR2 YNNKEL (reference sequence).

On this clone itself: The germline gene is not matched at one end of the junction; a read error may be the cause. The chain employs TRBV10-1 and TRBJ1-1; D may be TRBD1 (5 bases). CDR3 length: 10 amino acids. From germline, CDR1 is WNHNN and CDR2 SYGVQD (reference sequence). CDR3 in amino acids: CASRGTSGPF. For the CDR3, the DNA is TGCGCCAGCCGGGGGACCTCGGGACCCTTT.